This T cell receptor beta chain appears in the sequencing data of a study of blood T cell repertoires in COVID-19 (TCRdb year 2020). Background on the whole study: The collaborator samples originated in the United States, Italy and Spain and spanned the acute and convalescent phases of COVID-19. The dataset comprised deeply sampled blood TCRbeta repertoires from subjects exposed to, actively infected with, or recovered from COVID-19. Samples came from the ongoing ImmuneRACE study (first 160 participants) plus 1,254 subjects from 6 global collaborators. The repertoires were released in a freely available public database intended as a resource for research on the immune response to SARS-CoV-2. The sample metadata nearly always contained a de-identified subject ID, COVID-19 status, age in years and sex. Where available, HLA class I and class II types were taken from metadata supplied by the sample provider and were not determined by assay-based typing. The material from the prospective study consisted of cDNA or gDNA derived from T cells, B-cell-depleted T cells, or PBMCs. Study-wide findings and limitations: How much clinical and demographic metadata was included differed by source and by participant, and the metadata was provided uncurated.

Comments on this clone: What antigen it recognizes has not been identified. Nothing much larger sits one base from this clone, and base qualities are not available.

The CDR3, cysteine through phenylalanine, is 16 amino acids long. Left in the record is the CDR3 DNA by itself, 48 bases read in frame from the first base. Per the germline V gene, SGHVS is the CDR1 and FQNEAQ is the CDR2. The junction carries 12 bases between V and J, which are trimmed by 1 base and 0 bases respectively. TCRbeta CDR3 regions were amplified from genomic DNA using the immunoSEQ Assay, a bias-controlled multiplex PCR. Turning to the authors' computational methods: The number of nucleated cells in each sample was estimated from the amplification of reference gene primers within the assay. To quantify the absolute abundance of each unique TCRbeta CDR3 rearrangement, sequence reads were collapsed and filtered. For each sample, productive Simpson clonality was calculated by taking the square root of Simpson's diversity index across productive rearrangements. TCRdb retrieved this table from immuneACCESS and kept in-frame rearrangements only. Not all clones are present; in checked studies, unresolved V genes account for under half, and no reason is known for the remainder. The V and J calls and clone size come from that table; D and trimming were worked out from the DNA. In this sample the table shows some 200,000 clones, approximately 86% of which occur a single time. The top ten clonotypes cover around 1.3% of the sample.

One collaborating source in Seattle enrolled patients while the patients were actively infected and followed the patients over time throughout the course of disease. Collaborating institutions collected whole blood in K2EDTA tubes following their own protocols. Collaborator samples were shipped for TCRbeta analysis as frozen whole blood, isolated PBMCs, or DNA extracted from either sample type. This sequence uses TRBV7-8 and TRBJ1-2; no D gene is confidently identified. The TCR originated in a woman under 40 with COVID-19, enrolled during active disease. The sample taken for sequencing was peripheral blood. The CDR3 amino acid sequence is: CASSLGDKRTNYGYTF. The sequenced DNA is TGTGCCAGCAGCTTAGGCGACAAAAGGACTAACTATGGCTACACCTTC.